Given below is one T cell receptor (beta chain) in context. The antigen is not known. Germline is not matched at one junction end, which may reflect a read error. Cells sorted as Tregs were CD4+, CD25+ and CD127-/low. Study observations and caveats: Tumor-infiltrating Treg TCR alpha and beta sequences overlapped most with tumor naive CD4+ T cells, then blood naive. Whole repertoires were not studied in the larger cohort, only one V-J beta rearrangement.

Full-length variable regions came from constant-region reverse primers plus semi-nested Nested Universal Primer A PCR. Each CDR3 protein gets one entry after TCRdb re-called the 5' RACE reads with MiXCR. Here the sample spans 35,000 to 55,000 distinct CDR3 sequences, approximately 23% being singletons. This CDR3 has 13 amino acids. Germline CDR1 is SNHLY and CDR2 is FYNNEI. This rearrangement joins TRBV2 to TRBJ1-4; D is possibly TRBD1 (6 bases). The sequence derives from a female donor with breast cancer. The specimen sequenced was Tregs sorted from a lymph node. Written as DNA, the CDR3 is TGTGCCAGCAGTGTGGACAGCAATGAAAAACTGTCTTTT. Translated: CASSVDSNEKLSF.